Here is one T cell receptor beta chain with its context. The CDR3 has 16 residues. The J segment lost 7 bases and the V segment lost 5 bases, leaving 11 bases of the junction unmatched. CDR1 is SGHVS, CDR2 FQNEAQ, per germline. The data are from a study of blood T cell repertoires in COVID-19. Categorization into cohorts depended on clinical history that participants reported. All exposed participants met a person with COVID-19 within 2 weeks before entering the study. In the study's own analysis: Estimation of nucleated cell counts relied on the amplification of reference gene primers. The table came from immunoSEQ multiplex PCR; TCRdb's copy has only in-frame clones and leaves some out. That table gives V, J and clone size, and the DNA gave D and trimming. The sample has about 180,000 clones; approximately 80% are singletons.

This chain joins TRBV7-8 and TRBJ2-7; 13 positions agree with TRBD2. Sequences were obtained from PBMCs or T cells enriched from blood (not recorded which). The clonotype originates from a man in his 60s who had been exposed to COVID-19. The CDR3 loop is CASSGTGLAGLGEQYF. The CDR3 bases are TGTGCCAGCAGCGGCACGGGACTAGCGGGATTAGGTGAGCAGTACTTC.